Described below is a single T cell receptor (beta chain) sequence and its context. The antigen is undetermined. This CDR3 has 13 residues. Germline values: CDR1 MNHEY, CDR2 SVGAGI. Trimming took 6 bases from V and 9 from J; bases not matched to a gene: 7. This sample is part of a study of OX40 agonist ivuxolimab in advanced cancers. The study's findings and limits: At 0.1 to 3.0 mg/kg and by week 6, clonal expansion occurred in CD4+ and CD8+ blood T cells. Low normalized T-cell clonal expansion also characterized some of the nonresponders. There were, on average, more expanded clones in CD8+ T cells than in CD4+.

The table came from immunoSEQ multiplex PCR; TCRdb's copy has only in-frame clones and leaves some out. The sample records approximately 82,000 clones, about 90% being singletons. This chain uses TRBV6-5 with TRBJ1-5; 8 bases agree with TRBD1. The sample was CD4+ or CD8+ T cells sorted from blood, taken in a trial of the OX40 agonist ivuxolimab. The sequence was collected from an adult with an advanced solid tumor such as melanoma, head and neck, liver or kidney cancer. The chain's CDR3 is CASRRQGQGPQHF. The CDR3, as DNA: TGTGCCAGCAGACGACAGGGGCAGGGGCCCCAGCATTTT.